Described below is a single TCR beta chain sequence and its context. No cognate antigen has been identified for it. No base quality values were provided; no much bigger clone lies one nucleotide off. This sample was included in a study of blood T cell repertoires in COVID-19 (dated by TCRdb to 2018 to 2020). Looking at the study overall: Collaborator samples came from the United States, Italy and Spain and covered acute and convalescent phases of COVID-19. The material from the prospective study consisted of cDNA or gDNA derived from T cells, B-cell-depleted T cells, or PBMCs. Subjects who had been exposed to COVID-19, were actively infected with it, or had recovered from it provided the deeply sampled blood TCRbeta repertoires that made up the dataset. A freely available public database, intended as a resource for researchers studying the immune response to SARS-CoV-2, is where the repertoires were released. The samples were drawn from two sources: the first 160 participants of the ongoing ImmuneRACE study, and approximately 1,300 subjects contributed by 6 global collaborators. Nearly every sample came with metadata listing a de-identified subject ID, COVID-19 status, age in years and sex. Where available, HLA class I and class II types were obtained from metadata supplied by the sample provider rather than from assay-based typing.

Whole blood was collected in K2EDTA tubes by collaborating institutions according to the institutions' own protocols. For TCRbeta analysis, collaborators shipped samples in one of three forms: frozen whole blood, isolated PBMCs, or DNA extracted from either of those sample types. TCRbeta CDR3 regions were amplified from genomic DNA by means of the immunoSEQ Assay, a bias-controlled multiplex PCR. Regarding the original processing steps: Within the assay, amplification of reference gene primers was used to estimate how many nucleated cells each sample contained. To quantify the absolute abundance of each unique TCRbeta CDR3 rearrangement, sequence reads were collapsed and filtered. For each sample, productive Simpson clonality was calculated as the square root of Simpson's diversity index across productive rearrangements. Held by TCRdb, this immuneACCESS table contains in-frame sequences only and omits some clones. Under half of the omission traces to an unresolved V gene where checked; the cause of the rest is unknown. The D gene and trimming were derived from the DNA, and the V and J assignments and clone size from that table. The sample yields over 200,000 clones; roughly 76% were counted once. The ten largest clonotypes hold about 5% of the sample.

Broader findings and caveats from the paper: The quantity of clinical and demographic metadata differed by source and by participant and was supplied without curation.

From the cysteine up to the phenylalanine, the CDR3 has a length of 17 residues. The sequence is cut down to CDR3 DNA, 51 bases in frame from base 1. For CDR1 and CDR2, the germline V gene (reference sequence) lists SGHNT and YYREEE. V and J lose 3 bases and 1 base, and a span of 18 bases separates them. The sequenced sample consisted of peripheral blood. This sequence was found in a human donor in a cohort sampled during active COVID-19. The sequence joins TRBV5-4 to TRBJ2-3, and the D gene may be TRBD1, 5 bases matching. Here the CDR3 is given as CASSSVRLQGGTDTQYF. At the DNA level, the sequence is TGTGCCAGCAGCTCCGTCCGACTCCAAGGGGGCACAGATACGCAGTATTTT. Where the CDR3 stops, the reference TRBV5-4 and TRBJ2-3 genes take over; the full variable domain is ETGVTQSPTHLIKTRGQQVTLRCSSQSGHNTVSWYQQALGQGPQFIFQYYREEENGRGNFPPRFSGLQFPNYSSELNVNALELDDSALYLCASSSVRLQGGTDTQYFGPGTRLTVL.